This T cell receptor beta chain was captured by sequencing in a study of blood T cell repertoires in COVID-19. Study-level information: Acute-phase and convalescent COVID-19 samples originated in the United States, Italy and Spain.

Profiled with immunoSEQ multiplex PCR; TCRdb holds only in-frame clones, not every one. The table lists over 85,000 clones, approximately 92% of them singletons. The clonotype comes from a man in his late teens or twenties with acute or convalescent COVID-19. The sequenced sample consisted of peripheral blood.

CDR3 nucleotides: TGTGCCAGTAGTATCCGACAGGGCGGCATGAACACTGAAGCTTTCTTT. Protein product: CASSIRQGGMNTEAFF. This chain links TRBV19 with TRBJ1-1; 7 nucleotides agree with TRBD1. Germline V CDR1 and CDR2: LNHDA, SQIVND (reference sequence). V shed 3 bases, J shed 0 bases, and the junction held 7 bases outside the gene matches. The CDR3 is 16 amino acids.